Included here is one T cell receptor beta chain sequence, with context. The method was immunoSEQ multiplex PCR; TCRdb's version includes in-frame clones alone and lacks a portion of them. The sample consists of 100,000 to 120,000 clones, nearly 90% of them appearing once. The data were obtained in a study of blood T cell repertoires in COVID-19. Study at large: Donors in the United States, Italy and Spain gave samples during acute or convalescent COVID-19.

The CDR3 has 14 amino acids. Trimming removed 0 bases at V and 9 bases at J, with 12 bases between. In germline, CDR1 is MNHNY, CDR2 SVGAGI (reference sequence). The source material was peripheral blood. This rearrangement joins TRBV6-6 to TRBJ2-1, with D unclear. The receptor's source is a human donor in a cohort sampled during active COVID-19. The CDR3 DNA reads as TGTGCCAGCAGTTACTCGGTGTTAGTCATTGAGCAGTTCTTC. Amino acid sequence: CASSYSVLVIEQFF.